Sequencing of this TCR beta chain was carried out in a study of cytomegalovirus exposure and HLA in healthy donors. Study-wide context: Most genotyped donors, 65% to 90% of more than 300, had Caucasian-associated genetic ancestry.

The PCR ran on 60 Vbeta and 13 Jbeta primers. Clones were sequenced by immunoSEQ multiplex PCR, and TCRdb holds only the in-frame ones, with some missing. Of approximately 75,000 clones listed, roughly 82% are singletons. Study-level findings and limits: With high specificity and sensitivity, the classifier reportedly diagnosed cytomegalovirus status.

This clone was picked up one time. Its matching antigen is unknown. Sequencing was done on a sample of PBMCs. This receptor was taken from a man aged 70 or older in good health and CMV-seropositive.

The CDR3 here is CSVELQSPYGYTF. CDR3 nucleotides: TGCAGCGTTGAGCTACAGTCACCATATGGCTACACCTTC. The rearrangement joins TRBV29-1 to TRBJ1-2, with D unresolved. The V end was cut by 3 bases, the J end by 5 bases, with 13 bases between. This CDR3 spans 13 amino acids. CDR1 is SQVTM and CDR2 is ANQGSEA in the germline V gene.